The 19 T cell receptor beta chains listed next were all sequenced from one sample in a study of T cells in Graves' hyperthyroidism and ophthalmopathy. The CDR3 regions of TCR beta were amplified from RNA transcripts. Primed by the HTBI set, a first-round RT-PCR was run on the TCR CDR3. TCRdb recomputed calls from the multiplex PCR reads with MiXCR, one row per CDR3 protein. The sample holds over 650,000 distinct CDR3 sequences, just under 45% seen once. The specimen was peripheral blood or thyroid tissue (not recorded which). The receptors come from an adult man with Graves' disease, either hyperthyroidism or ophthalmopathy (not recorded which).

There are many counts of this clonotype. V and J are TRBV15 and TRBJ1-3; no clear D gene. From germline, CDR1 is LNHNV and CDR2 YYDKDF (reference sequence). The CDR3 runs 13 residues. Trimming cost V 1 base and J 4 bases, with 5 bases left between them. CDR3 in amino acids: CATSRVGGNTIYF. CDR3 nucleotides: TGTGCCACCAGCAGAGTCGGGGGAAACACCATATATTTT. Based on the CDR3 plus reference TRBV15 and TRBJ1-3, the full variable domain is DAMVIQNPRYQVTQFGKPVTLSCSQTLNHNVMYWYQQKSSQAPKLLFHYYDKDFNNEADTPDNFQSRRPNTSFCFLDIRSPGLGDTAMYLCATSRVGGNTIYFGEGSWLTVV.

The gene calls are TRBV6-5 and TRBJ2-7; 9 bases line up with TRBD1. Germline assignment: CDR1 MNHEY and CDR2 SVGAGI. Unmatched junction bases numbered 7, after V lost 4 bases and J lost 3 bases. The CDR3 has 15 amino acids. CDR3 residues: CASSFVRQGDYEQYF. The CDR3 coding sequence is TGTGCCAGCAGTTTCGTCCGACAGGGGGACTACGAGCAGTACTTC.

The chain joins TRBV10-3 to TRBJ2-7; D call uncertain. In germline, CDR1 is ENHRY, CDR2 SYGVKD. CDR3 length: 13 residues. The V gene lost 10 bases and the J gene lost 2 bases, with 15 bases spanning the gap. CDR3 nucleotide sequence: TGTGCCAGCAGCCCAGACTTTGCCTACGAGCAGTACTTC. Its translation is CASSPDFAYEQYF.

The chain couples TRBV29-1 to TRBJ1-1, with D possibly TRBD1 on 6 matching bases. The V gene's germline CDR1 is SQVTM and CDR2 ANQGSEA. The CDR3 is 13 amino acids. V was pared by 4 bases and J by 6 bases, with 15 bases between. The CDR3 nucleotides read TGCAGCGTTGCAGGGGCATCTAACGCTGAAGCTTTCTTT. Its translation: CSVAGASNAEAFF.

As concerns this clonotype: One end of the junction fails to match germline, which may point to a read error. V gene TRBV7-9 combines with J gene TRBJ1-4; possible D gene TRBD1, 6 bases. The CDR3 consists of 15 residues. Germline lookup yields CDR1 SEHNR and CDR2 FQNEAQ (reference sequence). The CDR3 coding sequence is TGTGCTAGCAGCCCTACAGGGCCAACTAATGAAGAACTGTTTTTT. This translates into CASSPTGPTNEELFF.

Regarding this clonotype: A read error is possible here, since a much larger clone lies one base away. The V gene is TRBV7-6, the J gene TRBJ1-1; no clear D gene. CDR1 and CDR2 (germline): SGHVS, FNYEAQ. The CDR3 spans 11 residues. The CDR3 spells CAGSSGLEAFF. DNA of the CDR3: TGTGCCGGCAGTTCGGGTCTTGAAGCTTTCTTT.

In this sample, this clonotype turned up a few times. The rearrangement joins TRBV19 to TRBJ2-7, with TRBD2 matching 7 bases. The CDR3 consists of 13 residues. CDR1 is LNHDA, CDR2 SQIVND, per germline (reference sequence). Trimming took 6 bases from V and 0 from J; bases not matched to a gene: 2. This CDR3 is CASRGGSSYEQYF. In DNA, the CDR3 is TGTGCCAGTAGGGGCGGGAGCTCCTACGAGCAGTACTTC.

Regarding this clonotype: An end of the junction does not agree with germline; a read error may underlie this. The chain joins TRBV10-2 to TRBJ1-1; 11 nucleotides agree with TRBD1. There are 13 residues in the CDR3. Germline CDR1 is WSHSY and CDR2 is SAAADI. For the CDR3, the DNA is TGCGTCAGCTCAGAGGGACAGGGGGACGAAGCTTTCTTT. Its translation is CVSSEGQGDEAFF.

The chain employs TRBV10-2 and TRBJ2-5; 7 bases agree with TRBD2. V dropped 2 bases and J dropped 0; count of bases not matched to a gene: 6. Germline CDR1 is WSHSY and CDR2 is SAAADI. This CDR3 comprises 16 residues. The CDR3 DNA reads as TGCGCCAGCAGTGAGCCGGGACTACCGTACCAAGAGACCCAGTACTTC. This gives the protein CASSEPGLPYQETQYF.

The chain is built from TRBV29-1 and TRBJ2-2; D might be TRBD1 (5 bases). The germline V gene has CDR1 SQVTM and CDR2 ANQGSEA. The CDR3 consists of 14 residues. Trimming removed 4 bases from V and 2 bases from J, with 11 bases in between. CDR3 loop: CSVAGFGNTGELFF. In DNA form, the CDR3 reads TGCAGCGTTGCAGGGTTTGGAAACACCGGGGAGCTGTTTTTT.

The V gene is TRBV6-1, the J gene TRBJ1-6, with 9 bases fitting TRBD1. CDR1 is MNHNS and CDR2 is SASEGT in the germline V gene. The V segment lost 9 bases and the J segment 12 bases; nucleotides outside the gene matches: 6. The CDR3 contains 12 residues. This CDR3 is CASGRDREPLHF. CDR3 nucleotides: TGTGCCAGTGGCCGGGACAGGGAACCCCTCCACTTT.

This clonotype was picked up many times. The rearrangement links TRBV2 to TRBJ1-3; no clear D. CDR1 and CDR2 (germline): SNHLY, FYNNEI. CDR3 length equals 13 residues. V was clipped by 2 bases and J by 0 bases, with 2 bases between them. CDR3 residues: CASSEISGNTIYF. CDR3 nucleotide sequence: TGTGCCAGCAGTGAAATCTCTGGAAACACCATATATTTT.

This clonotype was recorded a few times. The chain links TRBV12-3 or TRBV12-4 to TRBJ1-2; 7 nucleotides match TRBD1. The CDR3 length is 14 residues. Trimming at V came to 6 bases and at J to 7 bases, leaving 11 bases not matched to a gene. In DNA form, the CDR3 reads TGTGCCAGCAGCACCGGGACAGTGTCGCTTGGCTACACCTTC. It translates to CASSTGTVSLGYTF.

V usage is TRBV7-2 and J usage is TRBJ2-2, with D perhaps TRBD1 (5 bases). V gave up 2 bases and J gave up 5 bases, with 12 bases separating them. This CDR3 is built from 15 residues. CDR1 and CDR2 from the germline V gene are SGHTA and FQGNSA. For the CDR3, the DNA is TGTGCCAGCAGCTTATTCGACAGATCTACCGGGGAGCTGTTTTTT. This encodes CASSLFDRSTGELFF.

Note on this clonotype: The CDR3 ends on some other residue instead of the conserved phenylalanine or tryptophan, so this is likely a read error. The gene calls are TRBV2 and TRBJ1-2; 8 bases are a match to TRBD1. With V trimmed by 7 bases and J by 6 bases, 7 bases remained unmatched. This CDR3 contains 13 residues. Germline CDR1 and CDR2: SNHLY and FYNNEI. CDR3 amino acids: CASNPGGADGYTS. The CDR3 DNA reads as TGTGCCAGCAACCCAGGGGGCGCCGATGGCTACACCTCC.

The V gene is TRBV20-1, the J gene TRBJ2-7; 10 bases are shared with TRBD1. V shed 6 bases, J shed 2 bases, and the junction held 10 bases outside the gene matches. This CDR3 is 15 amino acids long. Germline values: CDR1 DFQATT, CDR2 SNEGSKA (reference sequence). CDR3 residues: CSAIRDRGIPYEQYF. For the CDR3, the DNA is TGCAGTGCCATCCGGGACAGGGGAATACCCTACGAGCAGTACTTC.

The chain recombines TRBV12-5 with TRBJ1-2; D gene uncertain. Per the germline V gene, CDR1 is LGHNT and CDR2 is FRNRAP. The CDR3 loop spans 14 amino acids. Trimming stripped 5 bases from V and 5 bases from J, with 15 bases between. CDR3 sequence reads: CASGLNQAPYGYTF. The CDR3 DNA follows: TGTGCTAGTGGTCTGAACCAGGCCCCATATGGCTACACCTTC.

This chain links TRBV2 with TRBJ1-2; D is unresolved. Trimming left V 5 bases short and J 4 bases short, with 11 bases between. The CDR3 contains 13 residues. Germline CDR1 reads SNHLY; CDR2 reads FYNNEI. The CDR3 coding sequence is TGTGCCAGCAGTTTATTTGCCACCTATGGCTACACCTTC. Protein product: CASSLFATYGYTF.

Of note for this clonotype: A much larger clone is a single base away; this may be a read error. This CDR3 reads CATSPTGEQPQHF. The CDR3 DNA reads as TGTGCCACCAGCCCGACAGGGGAACAGCCCCAGCATTTT. This chain joins TRBV7-3 and TRBJ1-5, with 8 bases fitting TRBD1. Germline CDR1 reads SGHTA; CDR2 reads FQGTGA. This CDR3 spans 13 amino acids.